This TCR beta chain was documented in a study of regulatory T cells in long-lasting Graves disease (dated by TCRdb to 2020 to 2023). Study-level background: In the newly diagnosed Graves' disease group, patients had been taking antithyroid drugs for less than 3 months. Persistent Graves' disease patients were compared with newly diagnosed Graves' disease patients by peripheral blood TCR sequencing and RNA sequencing. The study took place in China and was registered as a clinical trial. A total of around 35 samples underwent TCR sequencing: around 13 from persistent and about 20 from newly diagnosed Graves' disease patients.

Libraries were built with multiplex PCR. The data were produced on an Illumina HiSeq 4000. iRepertoire HTBI primers and Arm-PCR amplification of CDR3 regions were used to construct TCR beta libraries. Before sequencing, the PCR products went through gel purification. Regarding the original processing steps: Gene usage analysis of CDR3 amino acid clonotypes used the 55 to 80 TRBV and 14 to 15 TRBJ segments found across samples. COPE and FqMerger were used to merge filtered high-quality paired reads into contigs. BLAST was used to align contigs to IMGT TRBV, TRBD and TRBJ reference genes, with CDR3 defined following IMGT. Clonotypes above 0.1% frequency were classified as highly expanded clones. Repertoire diversity was measured by Shannon entropy, and V-J evenness by the Gini coefficient. A clonotype was considered public if more than one individual shared it. In-frame beta chains were kept once TCRdb had trimmed the public reads at Q25 with fastp and called clones with MiXCR. Identical CDR3 proteins give one entry, which carries the most common genes and DNA. The V and J calls follow TCRdb's processing rather than the paper's. The sample includes hundreds of thousands of distinct CDR3 sequences, with more than 15% observed a single time. Roughly 25% of the sample comes from the top ten.

What the authors observed across the whole study: Persistent patients shared more public clonotypes among themselves (around 2,500) than newly diagnosed patients did (about 1,000). Persistent disease showed preferential use of TRBV28, TRBJ1-2 and TRBJ2-5, whereas newly diagnosed disease favored TRBV20-1 and TRBJ2-1. As a limitation, the authors acknowledged that the small sample size may reduce accuracy. The study examined only peripheral blood because the primary lesion, thyroid tissue, could not be accessed. Compared with newly diagnosed patients, patients with persistent Graves' disease had lower TCR Shannon entropy and fewer highly expanded clones, which suggests clonal expansion. Only the TCR beta chain was sequenced and analyzed.

V gives up 6 bases and J gives up 4 bases, and the segment between their germline ends measures 12 bases. The CDR3 goes from the cysteine to the phenylalanine over 13 residues. Of all the DNA, just the CDR3 is kept, 39 bases in frame from base 1. The germline V gene yields SGHVS for CDR1 and FQNEAQ for CDR2. Read against the paper, the sample's time point label means: newly diagnosed GD, antithyroid drugs for less than 3 months. For both TCR sequencing and RNA sequencing, RNA was extracted from PBMCs using TRIzol. Graves' disease was diagnosed according to American Thyroid Association guidelines. Patients for the study were recruited at an endocrinology department in Xi'an, China. From each patient, around 9 milliliters of peripheral blood was collected into an EDTA anticoagulant tube. Ficoll Paque Plus density gradient separation was used to isolate PBMCs, and no additional T cell sorting was done. RNA quality was checked with an Agilent 2100 Bioanalyzer and agarose gel, and concentration with a NanoDrop 2000.

This clonotype has at least ten counts. The specificity of this receptor is unknown. No quality values exist for individual bases; no much larger clone is one base distant. These data were also filed under a second study, of T cells in Graves' hyperthyroidism and ophthalmopathy. The other study reports the following: Graves' hyperthyroidism was defined as stable when no progression to ophthalmopathy occurred over 18 months of follow-up. Hyperthyroidism patients were aged 18 to 65 years and newly diagnosed, with disease duration of less than 2 months. Patients with uncontrolled infections, other autoimmune diseases, pregnancy or lactation were excluded. Diagnoses relied on clinical symptoms, serum thyroxine and TRAb, thyroid ultrasound and orbital computed tomography. The first round of RT-PCR for the TCR CDR3 was performed with the HTBI primer set and the Qiagen OneStep RT-PCR kit. Most expanded thyroid clonotypes (frequency above 0.001) were also detected in blood, suggesting blood repertoires may reflect thyroid immune responses. Ophthalmopathy was separated from stable hyperthyroidism by a 13 V-J signature model, with about 88% sensitivity and approximately 81% specificity obtained in cross-validation and 80%/75% obtained in testing. In validation, the model predicted progression to ophthalmopathy with approximately 71% sensitivity and 72% to 85% specificity, a median of about 6 months before onset. A discovery cohort of about a hundred patients, approximately 44 with Graves' ophthalmopathy and over 55 with stable Graves' hyperthyroidism, was used to find distinguishing TCR V-J signatures. An independent validation cohort of under 20 hyperthyroidism patients and over 15 patients who later progressed to ophthalmopathy tested prospective prediction of ophthalmopathy. The roughly 100 discovery patients were divided at random into training and test sets in a 7:3 ratio. Thyroid tissue and blood T-cell repertoires from several Graves' hyperthyroidism patients were also compared in the study. Once sampling was done, hyperthyroidism patients were given methimazole at a starting dose of 30 mg daily, whereas ophthalmopathy patients were given high-dose intravenous methylprednisolone. Libraries were constructed in a second round of multiplex PCR, after which size selection and purification were carried out. Libraries were sequenced paired-end with 100 bp reads on an Illumina HiSeq2000. SOAPnuke was used to process the raw data, throwing out any read that contained adapters or uncalled bases, had a mean Phred below 15, or lacked an exact constant-primer or identifier match. High-quality paired reads were merged with COPE v1.2.5, and unique nucleotide sequences were defined as clonotypes. Clonotypes were aligned to IMGT TRBV, TRBD and TRBJ reference segments using MiTCR v1.1. The analysis was restricted to V-J combinations with a frequency above 0.0001, which together covered 99% to 99.2% of the repertoires. A TCS score was defined as the ratio between F50 (clonal expansion) and ExV (chaos), using BLOSUM62-based TCRdist between CDR3 peptides within each V-J. Welch's t-statistics and random forest reduced roughly 530 V-J features to 13, which were used in a naive Bayes classifier (R e1071). Sample size was not statistically predetermined, and blinding of investigators to group allocation was not performed. TCR Vbeta CDR3 sequencing of roughly 140 peripheral blood samples (43 ophthalmopathy, approximately 80 hyperthyroidism and about 17 progressor patients) is reported in the paper.

The sample here was peripheral blood mononuclear cells (PBMCs), taken at new diagnosis, from a patient treated with antithyroid drugs. The chain uses TRBV7-8 and TRBJ2-5, with the D gene not clear enough to name. This TCR derives from a woman aged 35 to 59 with Graves disease. Donor details come from another sample of the same person, matched by shared clones. The nucleotides are TGTGCCAGCAGTCTTCAGAGGTCAGAGACCCAGTACTTC. Its translation is CASSLQRSETQYF.